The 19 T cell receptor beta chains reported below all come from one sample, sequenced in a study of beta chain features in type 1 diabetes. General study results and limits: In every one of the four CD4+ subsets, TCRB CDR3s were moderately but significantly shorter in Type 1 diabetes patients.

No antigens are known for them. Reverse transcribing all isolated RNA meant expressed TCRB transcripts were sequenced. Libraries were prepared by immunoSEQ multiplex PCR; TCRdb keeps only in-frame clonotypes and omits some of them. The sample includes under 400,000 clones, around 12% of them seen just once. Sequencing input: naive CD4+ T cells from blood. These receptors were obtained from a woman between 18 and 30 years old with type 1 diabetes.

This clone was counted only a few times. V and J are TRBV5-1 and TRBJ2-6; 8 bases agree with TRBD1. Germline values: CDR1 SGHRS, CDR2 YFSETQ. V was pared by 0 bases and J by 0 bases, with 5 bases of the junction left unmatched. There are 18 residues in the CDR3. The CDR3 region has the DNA TGCGCCAGCAGCTTGGATGGACAGGGCGCCTCTGGGGCCAACGTCCTGACTTTC. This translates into CASSLDGQGASGANVLTF.

The CDR3 region has the DNA TGTGCCAGCACGCTTGACAGGGGTGAGACCCAGTACTTC. Protein sequence: CASTLDRGETQYF. V and J are TRBV6-5 and TRBJ2-5, with TRBD1 identical over 8 bases. Trimming removed 7 bases from V and 5 bases from J; junction bases left unmatched: 6. CDR3 size: 13 residues. Looked up from germline, CDR1 is MNHEY and CDR2 is SVGAGI.

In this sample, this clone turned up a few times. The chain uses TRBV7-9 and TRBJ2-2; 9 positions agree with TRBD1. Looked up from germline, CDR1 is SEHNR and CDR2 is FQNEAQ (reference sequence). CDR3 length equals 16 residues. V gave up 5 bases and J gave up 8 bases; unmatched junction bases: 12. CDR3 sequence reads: CASSRTGTGPAGELFF. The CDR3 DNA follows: TGTGCCAGCAGCCGAACCGGGACAGGGCCTGCGGGGGAGCTGTTTTTT.

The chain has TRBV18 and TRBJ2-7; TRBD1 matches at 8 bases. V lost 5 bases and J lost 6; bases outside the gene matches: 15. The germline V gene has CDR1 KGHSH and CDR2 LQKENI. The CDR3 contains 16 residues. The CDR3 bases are TGTGCCAGCTCAACGACAGGGTTGGACAGGGTACCCGAGCAGTACTTC. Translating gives CASSTTGLDRVPEQYF.

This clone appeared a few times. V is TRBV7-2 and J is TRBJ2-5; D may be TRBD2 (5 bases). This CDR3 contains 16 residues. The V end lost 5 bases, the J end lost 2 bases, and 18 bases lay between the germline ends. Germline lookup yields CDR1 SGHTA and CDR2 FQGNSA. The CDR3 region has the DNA TGTGCCAGCAGCCCCGCCGCGGGCCGAGGACAAGAGACCCAGTACTTC. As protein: CASSPAAGRGQETQYF.

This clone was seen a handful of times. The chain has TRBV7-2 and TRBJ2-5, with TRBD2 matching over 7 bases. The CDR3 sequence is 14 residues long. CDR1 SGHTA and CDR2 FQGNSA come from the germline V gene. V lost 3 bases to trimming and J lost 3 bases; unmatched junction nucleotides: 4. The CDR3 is CASSFAAGEETQYF. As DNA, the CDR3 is TGTGCCAGCAGCTTTGCGGCGGGAGAAGAGACCCAGTACTTC.

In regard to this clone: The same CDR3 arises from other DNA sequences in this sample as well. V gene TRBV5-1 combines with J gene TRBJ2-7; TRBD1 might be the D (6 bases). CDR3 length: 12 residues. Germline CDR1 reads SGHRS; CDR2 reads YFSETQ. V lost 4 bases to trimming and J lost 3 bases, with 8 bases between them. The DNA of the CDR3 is TGCGCCAGCAGCCTACAGGGCTACGAGCAGTACTTC. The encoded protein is CASSLQGYEQYF.

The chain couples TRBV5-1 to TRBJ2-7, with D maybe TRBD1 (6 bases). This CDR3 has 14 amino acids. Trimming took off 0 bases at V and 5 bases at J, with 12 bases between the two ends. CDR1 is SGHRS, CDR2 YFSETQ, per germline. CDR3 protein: CASSLATGFDEQYF. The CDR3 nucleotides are TGCGCCAGCAGCTTGGCCACAGGGTTCGACGAGCAGTACTTC.

DNA for the CDR3: TGTGCCAGCAGTTTGGTAGGGGGCTACGAGCAGTACTTC. It translates to CASSLVGGYEQYF. This chain joins TRBV27 and TRBJ2-7; TRBD1 might be the D (6 bases). Germline CDR1 is MNHEY and CDR2 is SMNVEV (reference sequence). This CDR3 spans 13 amino acids. V was shortened by 3 bases and J by 3 bases, with 9 bases between the two germline ends.

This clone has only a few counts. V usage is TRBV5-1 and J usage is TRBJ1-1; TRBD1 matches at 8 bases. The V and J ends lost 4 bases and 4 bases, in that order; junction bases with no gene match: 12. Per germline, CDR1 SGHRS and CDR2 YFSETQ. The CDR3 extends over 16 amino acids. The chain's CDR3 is CASSPGQANLGTEAFF. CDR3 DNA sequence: TGCGCCAGCAGCCCGGGACAGGCGAACTTAGGCACTGAAGCTTTCTTT.

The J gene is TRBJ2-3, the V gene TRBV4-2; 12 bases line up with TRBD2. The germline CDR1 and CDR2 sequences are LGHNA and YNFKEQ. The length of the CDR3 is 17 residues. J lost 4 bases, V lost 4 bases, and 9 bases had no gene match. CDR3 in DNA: TGTGCCAGCAGCCCCCAGGGGCTAGCGGGAGGGGCAGATACGCAGTATTTT. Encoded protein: CASSPQGLAGGADTQYF.

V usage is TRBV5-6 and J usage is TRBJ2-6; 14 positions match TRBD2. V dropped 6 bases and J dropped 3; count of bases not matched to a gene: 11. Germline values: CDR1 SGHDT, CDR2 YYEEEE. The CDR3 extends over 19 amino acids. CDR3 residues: CASTLPGLAGVGGANVLTF. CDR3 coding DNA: TGTGCCAGCACCCTTCCGGGACTAGCGGGAGTGGGTGGGGCCAACGTCCTGACTTTC.

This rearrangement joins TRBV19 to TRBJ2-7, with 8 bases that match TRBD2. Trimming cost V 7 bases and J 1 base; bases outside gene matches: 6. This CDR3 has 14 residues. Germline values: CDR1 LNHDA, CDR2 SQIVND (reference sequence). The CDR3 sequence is CASTRTSTSYEQYF. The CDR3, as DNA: TGTGCCAGTACCAGGACTAGCACTTCCTACGAGCAGTACTTC.

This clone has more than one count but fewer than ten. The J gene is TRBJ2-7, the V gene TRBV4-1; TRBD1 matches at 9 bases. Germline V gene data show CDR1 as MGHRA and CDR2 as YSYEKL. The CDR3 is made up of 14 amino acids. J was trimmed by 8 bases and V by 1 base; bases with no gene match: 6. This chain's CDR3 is CASSQGTGATQQYF. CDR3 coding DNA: TGCGCCAGCAGCCAAGGGACAGGGGCTACCCAGCAGTACTTC.

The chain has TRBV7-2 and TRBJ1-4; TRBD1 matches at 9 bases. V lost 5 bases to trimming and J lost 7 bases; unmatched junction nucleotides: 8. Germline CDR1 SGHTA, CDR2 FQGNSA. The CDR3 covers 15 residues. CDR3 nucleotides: TGTGCCAGCAGCGCCGGGACAGGGATTTTTGAAAAACTGTTTTTT. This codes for CASSAGTGIFEKLFF.

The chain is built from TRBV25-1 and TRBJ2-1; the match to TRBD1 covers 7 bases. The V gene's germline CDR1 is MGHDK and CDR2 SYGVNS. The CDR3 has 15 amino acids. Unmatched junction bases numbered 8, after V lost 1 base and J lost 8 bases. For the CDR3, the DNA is TGTGCCAGCAGTGAATCGGGCAGGGGGTCCGATGAGCAGTTCTTC. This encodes CASSESGRGSDEQFF.

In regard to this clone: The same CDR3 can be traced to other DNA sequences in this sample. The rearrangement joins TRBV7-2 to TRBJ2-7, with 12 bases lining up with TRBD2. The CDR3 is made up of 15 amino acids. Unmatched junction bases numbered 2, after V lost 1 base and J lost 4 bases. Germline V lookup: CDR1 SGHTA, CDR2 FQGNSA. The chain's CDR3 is CASSLELAGGYEQYF. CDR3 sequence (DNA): TGTGCCAGCAGCTTAGAACTAGCGGGAGGATACGAGCAGTACTTC. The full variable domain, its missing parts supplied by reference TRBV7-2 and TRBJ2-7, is GAGVSQSPSNKVTEKGKDVELRCDPISGHTALYWYRQSLGQGLEFLIYFQGNSAPDKSGLPSDRFSAERTGGSVSTLTIQRTQQEDSAVYLCASSLELAGGYEQYFGPGTRLTVT.

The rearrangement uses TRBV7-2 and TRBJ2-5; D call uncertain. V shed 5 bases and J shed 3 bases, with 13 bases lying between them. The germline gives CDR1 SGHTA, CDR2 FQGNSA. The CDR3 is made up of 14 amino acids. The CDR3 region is CASSTQTWEETQYF. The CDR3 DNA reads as TGTGCCAGCAGCACCCAGACTTGGGAAGAGACCCAGTACTTC.

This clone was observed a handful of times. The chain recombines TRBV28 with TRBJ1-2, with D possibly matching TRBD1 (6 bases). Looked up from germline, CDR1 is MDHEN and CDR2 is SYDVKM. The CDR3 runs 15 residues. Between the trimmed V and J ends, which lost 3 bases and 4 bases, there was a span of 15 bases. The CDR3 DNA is TGTGCCAGCAGTTTCCACAGGGCAGGGTCCTATGGCTACACCTTC. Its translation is CASSFHRAGSYGYTF.